This record concerns one T cell receptor beta chain sequence. Its specific antigen is unknown. Base qualities are missing; no much larger clone stands one base away. This entry is derived from a study of blood T cells in healthy people across ages (dated by TCRdb to the mid-2010s). Looking at the study overall: In model experiments, template switching captured about one uniquely barcoded TCR beta cDNA molecule for every two T cells. Age-related changes in TCR beta repertoire diversity were measured in the study by deep sequencing normalized with unique cDNA molecular identifiers. Donors were grouped into four age groups: young (average 16 years), middle-aged (about 40), aged (around 60) and long-lived (approximately 82). To avoid experimental bias, donors of different ages were distributed randomly across sequencing lanes. Two additional independent replicas of 1 million unique cDNA reads from the same blood draw were analyzed for two donors (one aged 18 to 30 and one aged 80 or older). The investigation overall reported the following: Bulk unsorted PBMC profiling prevented conclusive comparison of naive and antigen-experienced compartments. Compared with the aged group, more naive CD4+ T cells, fewer expanded clones and increased TCR diversity were shown by the long-lived group, suggesting age selection. Observed TCR beta diversity correlated strongly with the percentage of naive T cells measured by flow cytometry. Estimates of total diversity from one million sequenced T cells were regarded as lower bounds and underestimates. As age increased, observed TCR beta diversity per million T cells dropped in a roughly linear way, and a significant reduction was already evident by age approximately 40. The CMV infection status of donors was not known, potentially confounding age-related changes in expanded clonotypes.

The method behind the library was 5' RACE. Sequencing instrument: Illumina HiSeq 2500. The second PCR ran for about 6 to 12 cycles and used a J-beta primer mix along with a sample-barcoded 5' primer. A template-switch 5' adaptor carrying 12 random nucleotides introduced a unique molecular identifier onto each TCR beta cDNA molecule. Each sample yielded at least 3 million CDR3-containing paired-end reads. All of the RNA was converted into first-strand cDNA using the Mint cDNA synthesis kit, with a TRBC-specific oligonucleotide serving as the primer. Following uracil-DNA glycosylase treatment, all cDNA underwent a first 18-cycle PCR with the universal primers M1SS and BC2_uni_R. Processing in the source paper ran as follows. For normalization, 1 million high-quality reads were randomly selected from each sample, with every read carrying a distinct molecular identifier. Reads with shared molecular identifiers were discarded instead of being binned into consensus sequences. MiTCR, run with a Q25 quality threshold and the strictest error-elimination algorithm, handled CDR3 identification, clonotype clustering and error correction. Lower-bound total TCR beta diversity was estimated with a nonparametric unseen species model using Euler transformation. Using fastp at Q25 and MiXCR, TCRdb reprocessed the public reads and kept productive beta chains. For every CDR3 protein sequence, its rows merge into one entry that carries the most common genes and DNA. In this record, the V and J calls reflect TCRdb's handling and not the investigators' own analysis. Across this sample there are under 1,000,000 distinct CDR3 sequences, with about 47% seen only once. The ten largest make up 15% to 20% of the sample.

At the junction V is shortened by 5 bases and J by 0 bases; bases outside the gene matches: 8. From cysteine to phenylalanine, the CDR3 is 17 amino acids long. The sequence is cut down to CDR3 DNA, 51 bases in frame from base 1. Sequences SGHTA (CDR1) and FQGTGA (CDR2) are obtained from the germline V gene. The roughly 39 donors, aged about 6 to 100 years, were systemically healthy Caucasian individuals from Russia. Approximately 10 milliliters of peripheral blood were collected from each donor into EDTA-treated Vacutainer tubes. PBMCs were isolated by Ficoll-Paque density-gradient centrifugation, with at least 6.5 million obtained per sample. Trizol reagent was used to extract total RNA from PBMCs, with at least 6 micrograms per sample. The percentages of naive CD45RAhigh/CD27high T cells were determined by flow cytometry on a PBMC aliquot from every donor.

Sequenced sample: blood. The chain couples TRBV7-3 to TRBJ2-1; a stretch of 9 junction bases matches TRBD1. The sequence was collected from a man aged 80 or over in good health. The nucleotide sequence is TGTGCCAGCAGCCCCCGGGACAGGGAAAGCTCCTACAATGAGCAGTTCTTC. Its amino acids are CASSPRDRESSYNEQFF.